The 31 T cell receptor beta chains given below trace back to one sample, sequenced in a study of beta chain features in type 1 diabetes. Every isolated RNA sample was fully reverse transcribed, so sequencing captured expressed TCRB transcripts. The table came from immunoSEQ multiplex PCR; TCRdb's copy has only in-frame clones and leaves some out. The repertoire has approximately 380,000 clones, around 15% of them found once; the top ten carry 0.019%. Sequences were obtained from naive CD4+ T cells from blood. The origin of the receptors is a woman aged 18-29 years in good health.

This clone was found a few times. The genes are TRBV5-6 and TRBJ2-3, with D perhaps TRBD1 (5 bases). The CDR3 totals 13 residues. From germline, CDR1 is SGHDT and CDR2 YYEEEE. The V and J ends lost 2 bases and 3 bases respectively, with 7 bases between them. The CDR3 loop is CASSFRATDTQYF. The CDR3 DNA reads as TGTGCCAGCAGCTTCAGGGCAACAGATACGCAGTATTTT.

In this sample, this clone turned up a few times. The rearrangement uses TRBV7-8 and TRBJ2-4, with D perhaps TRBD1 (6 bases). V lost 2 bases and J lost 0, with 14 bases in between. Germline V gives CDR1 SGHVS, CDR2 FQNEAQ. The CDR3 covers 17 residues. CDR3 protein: CASSLNAQGEAKNIQYF. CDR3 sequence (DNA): TGTGCCAGCAGCTTAAACGCACAGGGAGAAGCCAAAAACATTCAGTACTTC. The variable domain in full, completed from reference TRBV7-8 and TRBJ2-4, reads GAGVSQSPRYKVAKRGQDVALRCDPISGHVSLFWYQQALGQGPEFLTYFQNEAQLDKSGLPSDRFFAERPEGSVSTLKIQRTQQEDSAVYLCASSLNAQGEAKNIQYFGAGTRLSVL.

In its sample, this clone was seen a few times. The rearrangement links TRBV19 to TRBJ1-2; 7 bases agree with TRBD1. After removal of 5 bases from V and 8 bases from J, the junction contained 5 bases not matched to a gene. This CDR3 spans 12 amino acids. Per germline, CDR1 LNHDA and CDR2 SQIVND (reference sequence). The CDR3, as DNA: TGTGCCAGTAGTTCGACAGGGAACGGCTACACCTTC. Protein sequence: CASSSTGNGYTF.

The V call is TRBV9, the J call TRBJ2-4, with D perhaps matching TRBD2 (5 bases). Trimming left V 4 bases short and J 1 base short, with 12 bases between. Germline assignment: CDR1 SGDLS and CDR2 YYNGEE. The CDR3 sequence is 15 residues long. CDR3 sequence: CASSPQTIAKNIQYF. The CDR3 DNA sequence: TGTGCCAGCAGCCCTCAGACTATCGCCAAAAACATTCAGTACTTC. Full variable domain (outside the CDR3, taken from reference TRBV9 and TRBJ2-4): DSGVTQTPKHLITATGQRVTLRCSPRSGDLSVYWYQQSLDQGLQFLIQYYNGEERAKGNILERFSAQQFPDLHSELNLSSLELGDSALYFCASSPQTIAKNIQYFGAGTRLSVL.

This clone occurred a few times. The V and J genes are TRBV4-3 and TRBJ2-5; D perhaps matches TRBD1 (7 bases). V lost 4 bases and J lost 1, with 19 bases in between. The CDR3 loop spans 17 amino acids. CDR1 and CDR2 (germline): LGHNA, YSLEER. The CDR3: CASSPWSGGSLQETQYF. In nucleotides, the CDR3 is TGCGCCAGCAGCCCGTGGTCAGGGGGGTCCCTCCAAGAGACCCAGTACTTC.

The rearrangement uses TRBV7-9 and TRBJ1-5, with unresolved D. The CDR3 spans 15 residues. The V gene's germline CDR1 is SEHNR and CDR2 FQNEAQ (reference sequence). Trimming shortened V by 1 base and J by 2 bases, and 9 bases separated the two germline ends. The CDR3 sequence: CASSLDGGGNQPQHF. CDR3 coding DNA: TGTGCCAGCAGCTTAGACGGAGGTGGCAATCAGCCCCAGCATTTT. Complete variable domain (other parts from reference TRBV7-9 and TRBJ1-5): DTGVSQNPRHKITKRGQNVTFRCDPISEHNRLYWYRQTLGQGPEFLTYFQNEAQLEKSRLLSDRFSAERPKGSFSTLEIQRTEQGDSAMYLCASSLDGGGNQPQHFGDGTRLSIL.

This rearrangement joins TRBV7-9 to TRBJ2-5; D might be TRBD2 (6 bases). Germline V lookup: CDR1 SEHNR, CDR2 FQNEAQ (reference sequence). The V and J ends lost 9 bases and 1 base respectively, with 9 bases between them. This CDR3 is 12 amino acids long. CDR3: CARGTSQETQYF. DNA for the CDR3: TGTGCCAGAGGGACTTCCCAAGAGACCCAGTACTTC.

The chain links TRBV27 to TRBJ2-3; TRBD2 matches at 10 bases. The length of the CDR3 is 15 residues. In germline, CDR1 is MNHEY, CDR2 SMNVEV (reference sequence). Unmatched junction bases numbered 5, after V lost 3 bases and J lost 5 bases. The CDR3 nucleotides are TGTGCCAGCAGTTTTCTAGCGGGAGTCGTAGATACGCAGTATTTT. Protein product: CASSFLAGVVDTQYF.

CDR3 loop: CASSSGQGPNIQYF. The CDR3 DNA reads TGTGCCAGCAGTTCCGGACAGGGGCCCAACATTCAGTACTTC. The J gene is TRBJ2-4, the V gene TRBV28; 9 bases agree with TRBD1. The CDR3 consists of 14 residues. Germline CDR1 reads MDHEN; CDR2 reads SYDVKM. After removal of 4 bases from V and 7 bases from J, the junction contained 5 bases not matched to a gene.

CDR3 in amino acids: CASSQETGKMNTEAFF. The CDR3 DNA reads TGTGCCAGCAGCCAAGAGACAGGGAAAATGAACACTGAAGCTTTCTTT. The chain carries TRBV4-2 and TRBJ1-1; 7 bases are a match to TRBD1. V trimming: 0 bases; J trimming: 0 bases; junction bases outside the gene matches: 4. The germline gives CDR1 LGHNA, CDR2 YNFKEQ. The CDR3 sequence is 16 residues long.

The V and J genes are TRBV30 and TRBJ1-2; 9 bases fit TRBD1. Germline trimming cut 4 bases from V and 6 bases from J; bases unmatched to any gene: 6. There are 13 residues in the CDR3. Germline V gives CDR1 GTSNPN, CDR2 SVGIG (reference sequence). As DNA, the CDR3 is TGTGCCTGGAACCGGGACAGGGCCAATGGCTACACCTTC. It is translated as CAWNRDRANGYTF.

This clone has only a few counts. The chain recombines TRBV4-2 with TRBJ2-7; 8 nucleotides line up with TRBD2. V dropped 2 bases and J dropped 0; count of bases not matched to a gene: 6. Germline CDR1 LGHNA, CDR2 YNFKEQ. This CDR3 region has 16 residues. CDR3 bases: TGTGCCAGCAGCCAACGGGTAGCGGGATCCTCCTACGAGCAGTACTTC. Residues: CASSQRVAGSSYEQYF.

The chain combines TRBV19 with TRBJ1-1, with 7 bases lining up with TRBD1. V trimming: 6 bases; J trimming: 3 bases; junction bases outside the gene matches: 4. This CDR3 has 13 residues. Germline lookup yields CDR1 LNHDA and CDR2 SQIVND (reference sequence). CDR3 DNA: TGTGCCAGTAGACAAGACAGGGACACTGAAGCTTTCTTT. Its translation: CASRQDRDTEAFF.

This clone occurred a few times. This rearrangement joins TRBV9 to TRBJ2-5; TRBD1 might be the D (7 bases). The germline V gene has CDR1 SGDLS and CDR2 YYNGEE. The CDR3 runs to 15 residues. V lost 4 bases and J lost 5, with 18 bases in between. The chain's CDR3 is CASSSRQGAGETQYF. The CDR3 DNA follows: TGTGCCAGCAGCTCGCGACAGGGCGCGGGGGAGACCCAGTACTTC.

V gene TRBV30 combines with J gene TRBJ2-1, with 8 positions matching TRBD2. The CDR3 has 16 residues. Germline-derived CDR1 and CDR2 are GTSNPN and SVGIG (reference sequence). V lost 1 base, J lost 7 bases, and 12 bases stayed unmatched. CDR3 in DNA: TGTGCCTGGAGTGGACTGGATGGGACTAGGGGAAATGAGCAGTTCTTC. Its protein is CAWSGLDGTRGNEQFF. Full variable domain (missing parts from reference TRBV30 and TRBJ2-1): SQTIHQWPATLVQPVGSPLSLECTVEGTSNPNLYWYRQAAGRGLQLLFYSVGIGQISSEVPQNLSASRPQDRQFILSSKKLLLSDSGFYLCAWSGLDGTRGNEQFFGPGTRLTVL.

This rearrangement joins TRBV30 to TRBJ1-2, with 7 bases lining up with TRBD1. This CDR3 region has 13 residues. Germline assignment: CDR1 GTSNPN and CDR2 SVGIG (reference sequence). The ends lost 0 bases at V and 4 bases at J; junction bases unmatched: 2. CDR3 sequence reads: CAWSVTGSYGYTF. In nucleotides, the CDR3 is TGTGCCTGGAGTGTGACAGGGAGCTATGGCTACACCTTC.

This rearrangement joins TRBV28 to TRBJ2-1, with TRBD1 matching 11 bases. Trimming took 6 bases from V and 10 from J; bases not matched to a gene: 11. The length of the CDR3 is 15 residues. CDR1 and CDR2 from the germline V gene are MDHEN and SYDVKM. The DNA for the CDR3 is TGTGCCAGCAGCCAAATCGGGACAGGGGGTAACGAGCAGTTCTTC. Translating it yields CASSQIGTGGNEQFF.

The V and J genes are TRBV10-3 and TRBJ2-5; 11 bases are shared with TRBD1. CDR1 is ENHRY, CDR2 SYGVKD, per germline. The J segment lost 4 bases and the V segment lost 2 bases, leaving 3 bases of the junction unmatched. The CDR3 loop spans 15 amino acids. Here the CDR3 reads CAISERTGGPETQYF. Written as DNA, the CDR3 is TGTGCCATCAGTGAGCGGACAGGGGGCCCAGAGACCCAGTACTTC.

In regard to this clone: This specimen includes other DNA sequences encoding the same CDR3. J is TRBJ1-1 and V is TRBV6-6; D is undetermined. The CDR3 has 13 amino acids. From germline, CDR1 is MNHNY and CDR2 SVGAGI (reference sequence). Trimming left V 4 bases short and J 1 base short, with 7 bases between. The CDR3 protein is CASSFPGNTEAFF. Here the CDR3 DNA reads TGTGCCAGCAGTTTCCCAGGGAACACTGAAGCTTTCTTT.

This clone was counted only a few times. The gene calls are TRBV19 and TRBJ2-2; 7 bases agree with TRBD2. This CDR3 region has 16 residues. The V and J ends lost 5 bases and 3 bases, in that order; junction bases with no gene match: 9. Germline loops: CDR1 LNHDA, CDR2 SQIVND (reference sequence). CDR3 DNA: TGTGCCAGTAGTGTGGCTAGCGGTCGCCACACCGGGGAGCTGTTTTTT. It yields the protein CASSVASGRHTGELFF.

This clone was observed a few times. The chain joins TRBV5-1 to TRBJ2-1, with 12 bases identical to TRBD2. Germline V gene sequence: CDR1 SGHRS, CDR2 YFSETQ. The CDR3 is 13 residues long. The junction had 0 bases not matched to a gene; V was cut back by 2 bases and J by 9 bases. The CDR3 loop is CASSLLAGGEQFF. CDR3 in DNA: TGCGCCAGCAGCTTACTAGCGGGAGGTGAGCAGTTCTTC. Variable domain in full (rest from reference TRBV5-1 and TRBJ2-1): KAGVTQTPRYLIKTRGQQVTLSCSPISGHRSVSWYQQTPGQGLQFLFEYFSETQRNKGNFPGRFSGRQFSNSRSEMNVSTLELGDSALYLCASSLLAGGEQFFGPGTRLTVL.

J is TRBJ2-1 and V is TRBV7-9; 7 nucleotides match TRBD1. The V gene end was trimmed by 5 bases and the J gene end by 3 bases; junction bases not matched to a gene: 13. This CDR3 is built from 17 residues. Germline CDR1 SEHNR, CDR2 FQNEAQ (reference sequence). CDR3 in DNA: TGTGCCAGCAGCCTCCCGGTGGGGACAGAATTCTACAATGAGCAGTTCTTC. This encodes CASSLPVGTEFYNEQFF.

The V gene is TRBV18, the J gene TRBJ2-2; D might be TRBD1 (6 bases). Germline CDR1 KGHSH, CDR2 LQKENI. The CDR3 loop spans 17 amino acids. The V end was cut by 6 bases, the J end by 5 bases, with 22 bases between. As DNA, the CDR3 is TGTGCCAGCTCCGCAGTTGTAGCCAGGGGCCGGACCGGGGAGCTGTTTTTT. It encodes CASSAVVARGRTGELFF.

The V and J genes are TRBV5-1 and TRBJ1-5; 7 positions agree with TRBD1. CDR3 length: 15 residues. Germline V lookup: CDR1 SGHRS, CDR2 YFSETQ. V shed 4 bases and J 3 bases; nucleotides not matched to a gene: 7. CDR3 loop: CASSLTTGLNQPQHF. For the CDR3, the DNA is TGCGCCAGCAGCCTGACGACAGGGCTCAATCAGCCCCAGCATTTT.

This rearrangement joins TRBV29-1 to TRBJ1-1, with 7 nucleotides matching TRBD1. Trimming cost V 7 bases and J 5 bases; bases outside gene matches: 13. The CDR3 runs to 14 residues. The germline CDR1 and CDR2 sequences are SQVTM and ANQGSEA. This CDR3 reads CSARDSTRSTEAFF. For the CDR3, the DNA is TGCAGCGCTCGGGACAGTACGCGAAGTACTGAAGCTTTCTTT.

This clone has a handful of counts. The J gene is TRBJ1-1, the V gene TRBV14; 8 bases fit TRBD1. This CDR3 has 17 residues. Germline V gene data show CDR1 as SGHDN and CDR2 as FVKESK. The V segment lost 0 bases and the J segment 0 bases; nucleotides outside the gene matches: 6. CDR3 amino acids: CASSQDLGRGLNTEAFF. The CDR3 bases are TGTGCCAGCAGCCAAGATCTAGGCAGGGGGCTGAACACTGAAGCTTTCTTT.

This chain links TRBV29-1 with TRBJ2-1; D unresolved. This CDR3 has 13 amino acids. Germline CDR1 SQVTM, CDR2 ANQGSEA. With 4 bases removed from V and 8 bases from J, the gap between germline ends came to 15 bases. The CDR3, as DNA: TGCAGCGTTGCGTGGCAGGTACCGGATGAGCAGTTCTTC. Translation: CSVAWQVPDEQFF.

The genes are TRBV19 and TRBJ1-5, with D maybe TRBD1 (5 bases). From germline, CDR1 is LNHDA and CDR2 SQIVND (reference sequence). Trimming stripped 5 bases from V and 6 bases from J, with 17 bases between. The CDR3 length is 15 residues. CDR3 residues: CASSLGGGPGQPQHF. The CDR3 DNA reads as TGTGCCAGTAGTCTCGGGGGGGGTCCGGGTCAGCCCCAGCATTTT.

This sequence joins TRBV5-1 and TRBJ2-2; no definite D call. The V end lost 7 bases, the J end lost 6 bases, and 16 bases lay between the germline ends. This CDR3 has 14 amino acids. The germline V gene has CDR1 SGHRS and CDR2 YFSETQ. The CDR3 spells CASLGSPGSGELFF. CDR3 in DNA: TGCGCCAGCTTGGGCTCCCCTGGGTCCGGGGAGCTGTTTTTT. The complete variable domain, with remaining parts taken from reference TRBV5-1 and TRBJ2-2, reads KAGVTQTPRYLIKTRGQQVTLSCSPISGHRSVSWYQQTPGQGLQFLFEYFSETQRNKGNFPGRFSGRQFSNSRSEMNVSTLELGDSALYLCASLGSPGSGELFFGEGSRLTVL.

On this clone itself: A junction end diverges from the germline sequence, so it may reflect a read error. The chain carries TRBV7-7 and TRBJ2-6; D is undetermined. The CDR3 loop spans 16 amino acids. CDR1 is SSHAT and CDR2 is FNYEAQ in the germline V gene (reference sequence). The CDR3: CASSPATVSGANVLTF. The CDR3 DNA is TGTGCTAGCAGCCCTGCTACAGTTTCTGGGGCCAACGTCCTGACTTTC. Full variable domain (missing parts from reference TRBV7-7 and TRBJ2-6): GAGVSQSPRYKVTKRGQDVTLRCDPISSHATLYWYQQALGQGPEFLTYFNYEAQPDKSGLPSDRFSAERPEGSISTLTIQRTEQRDSAMYRCASSPATVSGANVLTFGAGSRLTVL.

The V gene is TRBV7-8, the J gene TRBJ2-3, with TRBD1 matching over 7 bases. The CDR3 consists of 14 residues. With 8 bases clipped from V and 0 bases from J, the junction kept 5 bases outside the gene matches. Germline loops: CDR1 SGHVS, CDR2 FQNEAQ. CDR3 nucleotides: TGTGCCAGCCGGGGACAGATTAGCACAGATACGCAGTATTTT. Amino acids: CASRGQISTDTQYF.